These 5 T cell receptor beta chains came from one sample sequenced in a study of shared clonotypes between healthy human individuals. Here immunoSEQ multiplex PCR was the method, and the copy in TCRdb shows in-frame clones only, minus some. The table shows approximately 1,000,000 clones, with more than 75% occurring only once. Sequences were obtained from memory CD4+ T cells from PBMCs. The subset here: CD45RA-negative fraction. The receptors originated from a man younger than 35 in good health. Some clones in this sample may be carry-over from other donors' samples.

The V and J genes are TRBV2 and TRBJ1-5, with unresolved D. Germline loops: CDR1 SNHLY, CDR2 FYNNEI. Trimming shortened V by 6 bases and J by 9 bases, and 9 bases separated the two germline ends. The CDR3 has 11 amino acids. In nucleotides, the CDR3 is TGTGCCAGCAGGGCCTCTGGGCCCCAGCATTTT. Protein product: CASRASGPQHF. The entire variable domain, with the rest obtained from reference TRBV2 and TRBJ1-5, is as follows: EPEVTQTPSHQVTQMGQEVILRCVPISNHLYFYWYRQILGQKVEFLVSFYNNEISEKSEIFDDQFSVERPDGSNFTLKIRSTKLEDSAMYFCASRASGPQHFGDGTRLSIL.

The chain is built from TRBV29-1 and TRBJ1-4; D may be TRBD1 (6 bases). Germline lookup yields CDR1 SQVTM and CDR2 ANQGSEA. Trimming took 8 bases from V and 5 from J, leaving 12 bases between them. The CDR3 has 12 residues. The DNA for the CDR3 is TGCAGCTCGCGAGGACAGAATGAAAAACTGTTTTTT. Amino acids: CSSRGQNEKLFF.

This rearrangement joins TRBV5-3 to TRBJ1-3; weak D call: TRBD1 (6 bases). TRBV5-3 is designated an ORF whose function remains uncertain. The CDR3 runs to 15 residues. V was pared by 0 bases and J by 2 bases, with 9 bases between. This CDR3 is CARSLEAGAGNTIYF. The CDR3 DNA reads as TGTGCCAGAAGCTTGGAAGCAGGGGCTGGAAACACCATATATTTT.

This clone appeared a few times. This chain connects TRBV4-2 to TRBJ2-3; D remains ambiguous. Looked up from germline, CDR1 is LGHNA and CDR2 is YNFKEQ. This CDR3 has 14 residues. Deletions cut 0 bases from V and 10 bases from J, with 14 bases between. The CDR3: CASSQDGSMRPQYF. For the CDR3, the DNA is TGTGCCAGCAGCCAAGACGGCTCGATGCGACCGCAGTATTTT.

This chain's CDR3 is CASSFGQSYRDTGELFF. Here the CDR3 DNA reads TGTGCCAGCAGCTTCGGACAGTCATACAGGGACACCGGGGAGCTGTTTTTT. The chain carries TRBV11-2 and TRBJ2-2, with a possible D match to TRBD1 (6 bases). Germline CDR1 SGHAT, CDR2 FQNNGV. The length of the CDR3 is 17 residues. Trimming shortened V by 3 bases and J by 3 bases, and 17 bases separated the two germline ends.